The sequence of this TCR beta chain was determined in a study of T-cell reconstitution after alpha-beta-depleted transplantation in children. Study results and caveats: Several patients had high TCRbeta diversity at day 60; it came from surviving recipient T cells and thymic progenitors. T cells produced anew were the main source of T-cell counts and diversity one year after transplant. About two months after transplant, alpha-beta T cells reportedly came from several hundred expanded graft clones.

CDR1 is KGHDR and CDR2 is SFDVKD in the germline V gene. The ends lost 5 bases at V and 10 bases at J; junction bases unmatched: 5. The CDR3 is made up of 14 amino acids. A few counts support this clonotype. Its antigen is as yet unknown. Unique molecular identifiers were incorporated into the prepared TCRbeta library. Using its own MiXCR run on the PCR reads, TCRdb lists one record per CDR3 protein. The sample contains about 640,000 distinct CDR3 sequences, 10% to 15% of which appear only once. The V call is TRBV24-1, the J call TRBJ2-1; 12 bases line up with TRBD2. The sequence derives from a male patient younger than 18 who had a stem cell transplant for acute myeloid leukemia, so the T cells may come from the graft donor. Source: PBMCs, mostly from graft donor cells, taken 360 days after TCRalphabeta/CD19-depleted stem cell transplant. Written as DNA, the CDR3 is TGTGCCACCAGTGGACTAGCGGGAGCCGGCGAGCAGTTCTTC. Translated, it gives CATSGLAGAGEQFF.